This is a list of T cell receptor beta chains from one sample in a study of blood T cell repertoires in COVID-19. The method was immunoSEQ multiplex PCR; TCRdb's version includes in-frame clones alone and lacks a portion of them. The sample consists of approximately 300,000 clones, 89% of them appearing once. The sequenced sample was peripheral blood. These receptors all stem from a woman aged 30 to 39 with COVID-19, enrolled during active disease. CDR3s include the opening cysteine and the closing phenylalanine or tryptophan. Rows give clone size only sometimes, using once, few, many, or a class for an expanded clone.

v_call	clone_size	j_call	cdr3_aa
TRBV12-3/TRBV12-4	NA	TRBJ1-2	CASSPGTGRVYTF
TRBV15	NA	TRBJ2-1	CATSREGTGYNEQFF
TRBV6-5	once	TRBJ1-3	CASSYNSPGAGNTIYF
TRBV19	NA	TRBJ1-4	CASSTWGEEKLFF
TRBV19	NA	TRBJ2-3	CASSMPGLNTDTQYF
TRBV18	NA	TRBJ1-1	CASSPIQGNTEAFF
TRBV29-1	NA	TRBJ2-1	CSVEGYSGGRYNEQFF
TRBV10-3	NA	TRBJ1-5	CAIGGSVNQPQHF
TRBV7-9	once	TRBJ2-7	CASSLFGGRGYEQYF
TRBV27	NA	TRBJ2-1	CASSLRDSSYNEQFF
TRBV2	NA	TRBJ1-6	CASWNRQYGSPLHF
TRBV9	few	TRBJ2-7	CASSPLGGSYEQYF
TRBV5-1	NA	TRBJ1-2	CASSSDRGRAGYTF
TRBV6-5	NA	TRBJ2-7	CASDGSRGSYEQYF
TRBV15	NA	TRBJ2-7	CATSPRDRGTSEQYF
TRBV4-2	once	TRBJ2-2	CASSQIPGQSTGELFF
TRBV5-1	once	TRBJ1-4	CASSSEGQLNEKLFF
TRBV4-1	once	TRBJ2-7	CASSQDLDLPGSEQYF
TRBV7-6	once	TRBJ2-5	CASSLVLRGAQETQYF
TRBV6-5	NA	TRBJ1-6	CASGTGINSPLHF
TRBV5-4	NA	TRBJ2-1	CASSLGSRTSGGYNEQFF
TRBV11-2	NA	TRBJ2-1	CASRSSGSYNEQFF
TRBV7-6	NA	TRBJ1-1	CASSLVRGGGTEAFF
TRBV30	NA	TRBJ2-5	CAWSARGETQYF
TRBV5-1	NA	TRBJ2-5	CASNLAGGLEETQYF
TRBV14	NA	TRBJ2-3	CASSQVTGIGDTQYF
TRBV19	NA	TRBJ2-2	CASSIAGGTGELFF
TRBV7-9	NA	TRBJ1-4	CASSPGGKNEKLFF
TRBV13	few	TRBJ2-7	CASSLGIGARYEQYF
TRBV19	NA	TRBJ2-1	CASSRRDRGFSYNEQFF
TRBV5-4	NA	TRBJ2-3	CASSLAPITDTQYF
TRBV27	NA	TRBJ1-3	CASRDGGAGNTIYF
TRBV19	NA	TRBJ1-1	CASSIMGTANTEAFF
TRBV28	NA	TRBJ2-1	CASSFGTPNEQFF
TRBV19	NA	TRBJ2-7	CASSIGATYEQYF
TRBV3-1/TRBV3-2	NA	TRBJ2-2	CASSQANTGELFF
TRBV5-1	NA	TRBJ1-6	CASSHRASYNSPLHF
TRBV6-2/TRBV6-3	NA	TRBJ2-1	CASSYRERGAYNEQFF
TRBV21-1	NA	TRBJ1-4	CASSASGTGNEKLFF
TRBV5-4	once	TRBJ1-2	CASSTPDRKDGYTF
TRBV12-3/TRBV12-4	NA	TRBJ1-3	CASSLNLGNTIYF
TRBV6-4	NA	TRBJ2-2	CASRPGGTNTGELFF
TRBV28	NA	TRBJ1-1	CASSFSTEAFF
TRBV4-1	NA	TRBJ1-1	CASSLDRGLIGAFF
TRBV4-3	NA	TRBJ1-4	CASSQDQGAREKLFF
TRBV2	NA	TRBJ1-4	CASRDRATNEKLFF
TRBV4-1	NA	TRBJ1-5	CASSPGQGPRSGEYSNQPQHF
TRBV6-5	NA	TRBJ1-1	CASSYATGWDTEAFF
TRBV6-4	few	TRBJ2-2	CASSPHGGGTGELFF
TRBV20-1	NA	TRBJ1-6	CSASGINSSPLHF
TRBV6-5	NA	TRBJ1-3	CASTDKRQGRNTIYF